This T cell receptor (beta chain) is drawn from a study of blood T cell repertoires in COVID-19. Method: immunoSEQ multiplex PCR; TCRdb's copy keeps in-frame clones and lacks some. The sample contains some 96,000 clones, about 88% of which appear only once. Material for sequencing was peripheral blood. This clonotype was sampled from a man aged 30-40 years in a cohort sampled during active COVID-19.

CDR3 region: CASSSGQGTDTQYF. The CDR3, as DNA: TGCGCCAGCAGCTCGGGACAGGGGACAGATACGCAGTATTTT. J is TRBJ2-3 and V is TRBV5-1; 10 bases fit TRBD1. Germline loops: CDR1 SGHRS, CDR2 YFSETQ. The J segment lost 3 bases and the V segment lost 3 bases, leaving 1 base of the junction unmatched. CDR3 length equals 14 residues.